The source of this T cell receptor (beta chain) is a study of blood T cell repertoires in COVID-19. Overall study: Sites across the United States, Italy and Spain contributed samples from acute and convalescent COVID-19.

Measured with immunoSEQ multiplex PCR; TCRdb has only the in-frame clones, and not every one. The sample lists about 210,000 clones; approximately 80% were seen once. Germline lookup yields CDR1 WSHSY and CDR2 SAAADI. CDR3 length equals 18 residues. Trimming cost V 2 bases and J 0 bases; bases outside gene matches: 10. Input material: peripheral blood. The rearrangement uses TRBV10-2 and TRBJ1-5; TRBD1 matches 7 bases. The clonotype originates from a woman aged 80 or over with COVID-19, enrolled during active disease. The CDR3 sequence is CASSERVQGKYSNQPQHF. The CDR3 bases are TGCGCCAGCAGTGAGCGGGTACAGGGGAAATATAGCAATCAGCCCCAGCATTTT.